This T cell receptor (beta chain) is drawn from a study of early T cells in non-severe SARS-CoV-2 infection. Whole-study context: With bulk RNA from unsorted whole blood as input, sequencing yielded unpaired chains. General observations from the study: Private and CD4 specificities were missed by VDJdb matching, which favored anti-spike CD8 responses.

The table lists this clonotype with many counts. What it binds is not known. Trimming at V came to 0 bases and at J to 9 bases, leaving 9 bases not matched to a gene. CDR3 length: 14 residues. Germline assignment: CDR1 SGDLS and CDR2 YYNGEE. In the library, individual cDNA molecules carried attached unique molecular identifiers. TCRdb ran MiXCR on the 5' RACE reads and lists one entry per CDR3 protein. The repertoire includes tens of thousands of distinct CDR3 sequences, roughly 5.4% of them detected once, and 4.5% sits in the top ten. The sequencing sample was made of whole blood. The TCR comes from an adult who was a healthcare worker with PCR-confirmed SARS-CoV-2 infection or an uninfected control (not recorded which). The chain is built from TRBV9 and TRBJ2-7, with 7 bases identical to TRBD1. CDR3 protein: CASSVDGDRSPQYF. In nucleotides, the CDR3 is TGTGCCAGCAGCGTAGATGGGGACAGATCGCCGCAGTACTTC.